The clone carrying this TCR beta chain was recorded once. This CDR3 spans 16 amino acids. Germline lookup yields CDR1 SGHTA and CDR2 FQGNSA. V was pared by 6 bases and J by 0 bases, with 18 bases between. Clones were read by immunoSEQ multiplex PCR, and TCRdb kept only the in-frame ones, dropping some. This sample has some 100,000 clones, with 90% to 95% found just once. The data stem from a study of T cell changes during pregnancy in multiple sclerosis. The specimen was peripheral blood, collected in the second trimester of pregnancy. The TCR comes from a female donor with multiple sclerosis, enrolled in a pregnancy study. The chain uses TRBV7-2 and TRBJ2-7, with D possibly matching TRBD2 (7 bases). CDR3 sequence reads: CASSRGGGFSSYEQYF. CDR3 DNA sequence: TGTGCCAGCAGTAGGGGCGGGGGCTTTAGCTCCTACGAGCAGTACTTC.